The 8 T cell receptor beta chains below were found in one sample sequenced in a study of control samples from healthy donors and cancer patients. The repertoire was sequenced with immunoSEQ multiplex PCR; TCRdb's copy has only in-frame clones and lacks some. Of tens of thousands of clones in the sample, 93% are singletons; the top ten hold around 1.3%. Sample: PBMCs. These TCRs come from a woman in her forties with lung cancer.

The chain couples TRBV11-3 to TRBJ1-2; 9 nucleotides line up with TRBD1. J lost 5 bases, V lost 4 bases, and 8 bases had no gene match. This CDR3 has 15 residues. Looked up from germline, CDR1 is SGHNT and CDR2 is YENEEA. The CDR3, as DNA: TGTGCCAGCAGCTCCTCGGACAGGGGTAGTTATGGCTACACCTTC. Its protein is CASSSSDRGSYGYTF.

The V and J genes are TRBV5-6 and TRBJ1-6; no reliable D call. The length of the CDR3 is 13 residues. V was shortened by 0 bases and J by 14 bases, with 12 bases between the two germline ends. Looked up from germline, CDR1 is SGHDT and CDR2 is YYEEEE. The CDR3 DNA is TGTGCCAGCAGCTTGGAGTATGGTGGATCCCTCCACTTT. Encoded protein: CASSLEYGGSLHF.

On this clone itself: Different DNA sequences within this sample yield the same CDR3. The CDR3 DNA sequence: TGTGCCAGCAGCCAGGTAACCTACGAGCAGTACTTC. Translated, it gives CASSQVTYEQYF. The chain combines TRBV3-1 (or the pseudogene TRBV3-2) with TRBJ2-7; D ambiguous. Germline assignment: CDR1 LGHDT and CDR2 YNNKEL (reference sequence). Trimming removed 3 bases from V and 2 bases from J, with 5 bases in between. CDR3 length: 12 residues.

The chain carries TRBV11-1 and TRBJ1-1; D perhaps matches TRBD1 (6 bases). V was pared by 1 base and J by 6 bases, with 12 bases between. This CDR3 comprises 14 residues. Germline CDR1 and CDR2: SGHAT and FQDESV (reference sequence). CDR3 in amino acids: CASSLGRGGAEAFF. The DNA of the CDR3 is TGTGCCAGCAGCTTAGGCAGGGGAGGCGCTGAAGCTTTCTTT. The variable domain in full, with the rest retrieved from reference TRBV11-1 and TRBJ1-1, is EAEVAQSPRYKITEKSQAVAFWCDPISGHATLYWYRQILGQGPELLVQFQDESVVDDSQLPKDRFSAERLKGVDSTLKIQPAELGDSAMYLCASSLGRGGAEAFFGQGTRLTVV.

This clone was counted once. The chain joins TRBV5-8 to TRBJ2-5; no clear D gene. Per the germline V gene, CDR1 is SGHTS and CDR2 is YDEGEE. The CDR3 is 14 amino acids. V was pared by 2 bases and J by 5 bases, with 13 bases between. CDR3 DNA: TGTGCCAGCAGCTTACACGGGTATGGGGAGACCCAGTACTTC. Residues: CASSLHGYGETQYF.

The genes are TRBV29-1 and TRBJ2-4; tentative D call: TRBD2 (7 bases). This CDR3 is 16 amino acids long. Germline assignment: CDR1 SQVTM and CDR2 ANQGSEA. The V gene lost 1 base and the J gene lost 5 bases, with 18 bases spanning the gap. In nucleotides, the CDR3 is TGCAGCGTTGAAGTTCCGGGGGGCGTACTACAAAACATTCAGTACTTC. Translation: CSVEVPGGVLQNIQYF.

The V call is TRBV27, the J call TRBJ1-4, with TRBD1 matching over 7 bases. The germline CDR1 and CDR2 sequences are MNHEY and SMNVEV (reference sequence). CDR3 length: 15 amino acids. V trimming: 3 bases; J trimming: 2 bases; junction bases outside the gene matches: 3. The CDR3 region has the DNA TGTGCCAGCAGTTTTAGGGGGCAGACTAATGAAAAACTGTTTTTT. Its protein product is CASSFRGQTNEKLFF.

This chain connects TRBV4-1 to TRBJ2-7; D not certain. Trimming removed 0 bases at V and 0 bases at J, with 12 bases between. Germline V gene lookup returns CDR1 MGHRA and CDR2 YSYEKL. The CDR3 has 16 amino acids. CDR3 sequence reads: CASSQDPLGSSYEQYF. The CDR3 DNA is TGCGCCAGCAGCCAAGATCCCCTGGGTAGCTCCTACGAGCAGTACTTC.